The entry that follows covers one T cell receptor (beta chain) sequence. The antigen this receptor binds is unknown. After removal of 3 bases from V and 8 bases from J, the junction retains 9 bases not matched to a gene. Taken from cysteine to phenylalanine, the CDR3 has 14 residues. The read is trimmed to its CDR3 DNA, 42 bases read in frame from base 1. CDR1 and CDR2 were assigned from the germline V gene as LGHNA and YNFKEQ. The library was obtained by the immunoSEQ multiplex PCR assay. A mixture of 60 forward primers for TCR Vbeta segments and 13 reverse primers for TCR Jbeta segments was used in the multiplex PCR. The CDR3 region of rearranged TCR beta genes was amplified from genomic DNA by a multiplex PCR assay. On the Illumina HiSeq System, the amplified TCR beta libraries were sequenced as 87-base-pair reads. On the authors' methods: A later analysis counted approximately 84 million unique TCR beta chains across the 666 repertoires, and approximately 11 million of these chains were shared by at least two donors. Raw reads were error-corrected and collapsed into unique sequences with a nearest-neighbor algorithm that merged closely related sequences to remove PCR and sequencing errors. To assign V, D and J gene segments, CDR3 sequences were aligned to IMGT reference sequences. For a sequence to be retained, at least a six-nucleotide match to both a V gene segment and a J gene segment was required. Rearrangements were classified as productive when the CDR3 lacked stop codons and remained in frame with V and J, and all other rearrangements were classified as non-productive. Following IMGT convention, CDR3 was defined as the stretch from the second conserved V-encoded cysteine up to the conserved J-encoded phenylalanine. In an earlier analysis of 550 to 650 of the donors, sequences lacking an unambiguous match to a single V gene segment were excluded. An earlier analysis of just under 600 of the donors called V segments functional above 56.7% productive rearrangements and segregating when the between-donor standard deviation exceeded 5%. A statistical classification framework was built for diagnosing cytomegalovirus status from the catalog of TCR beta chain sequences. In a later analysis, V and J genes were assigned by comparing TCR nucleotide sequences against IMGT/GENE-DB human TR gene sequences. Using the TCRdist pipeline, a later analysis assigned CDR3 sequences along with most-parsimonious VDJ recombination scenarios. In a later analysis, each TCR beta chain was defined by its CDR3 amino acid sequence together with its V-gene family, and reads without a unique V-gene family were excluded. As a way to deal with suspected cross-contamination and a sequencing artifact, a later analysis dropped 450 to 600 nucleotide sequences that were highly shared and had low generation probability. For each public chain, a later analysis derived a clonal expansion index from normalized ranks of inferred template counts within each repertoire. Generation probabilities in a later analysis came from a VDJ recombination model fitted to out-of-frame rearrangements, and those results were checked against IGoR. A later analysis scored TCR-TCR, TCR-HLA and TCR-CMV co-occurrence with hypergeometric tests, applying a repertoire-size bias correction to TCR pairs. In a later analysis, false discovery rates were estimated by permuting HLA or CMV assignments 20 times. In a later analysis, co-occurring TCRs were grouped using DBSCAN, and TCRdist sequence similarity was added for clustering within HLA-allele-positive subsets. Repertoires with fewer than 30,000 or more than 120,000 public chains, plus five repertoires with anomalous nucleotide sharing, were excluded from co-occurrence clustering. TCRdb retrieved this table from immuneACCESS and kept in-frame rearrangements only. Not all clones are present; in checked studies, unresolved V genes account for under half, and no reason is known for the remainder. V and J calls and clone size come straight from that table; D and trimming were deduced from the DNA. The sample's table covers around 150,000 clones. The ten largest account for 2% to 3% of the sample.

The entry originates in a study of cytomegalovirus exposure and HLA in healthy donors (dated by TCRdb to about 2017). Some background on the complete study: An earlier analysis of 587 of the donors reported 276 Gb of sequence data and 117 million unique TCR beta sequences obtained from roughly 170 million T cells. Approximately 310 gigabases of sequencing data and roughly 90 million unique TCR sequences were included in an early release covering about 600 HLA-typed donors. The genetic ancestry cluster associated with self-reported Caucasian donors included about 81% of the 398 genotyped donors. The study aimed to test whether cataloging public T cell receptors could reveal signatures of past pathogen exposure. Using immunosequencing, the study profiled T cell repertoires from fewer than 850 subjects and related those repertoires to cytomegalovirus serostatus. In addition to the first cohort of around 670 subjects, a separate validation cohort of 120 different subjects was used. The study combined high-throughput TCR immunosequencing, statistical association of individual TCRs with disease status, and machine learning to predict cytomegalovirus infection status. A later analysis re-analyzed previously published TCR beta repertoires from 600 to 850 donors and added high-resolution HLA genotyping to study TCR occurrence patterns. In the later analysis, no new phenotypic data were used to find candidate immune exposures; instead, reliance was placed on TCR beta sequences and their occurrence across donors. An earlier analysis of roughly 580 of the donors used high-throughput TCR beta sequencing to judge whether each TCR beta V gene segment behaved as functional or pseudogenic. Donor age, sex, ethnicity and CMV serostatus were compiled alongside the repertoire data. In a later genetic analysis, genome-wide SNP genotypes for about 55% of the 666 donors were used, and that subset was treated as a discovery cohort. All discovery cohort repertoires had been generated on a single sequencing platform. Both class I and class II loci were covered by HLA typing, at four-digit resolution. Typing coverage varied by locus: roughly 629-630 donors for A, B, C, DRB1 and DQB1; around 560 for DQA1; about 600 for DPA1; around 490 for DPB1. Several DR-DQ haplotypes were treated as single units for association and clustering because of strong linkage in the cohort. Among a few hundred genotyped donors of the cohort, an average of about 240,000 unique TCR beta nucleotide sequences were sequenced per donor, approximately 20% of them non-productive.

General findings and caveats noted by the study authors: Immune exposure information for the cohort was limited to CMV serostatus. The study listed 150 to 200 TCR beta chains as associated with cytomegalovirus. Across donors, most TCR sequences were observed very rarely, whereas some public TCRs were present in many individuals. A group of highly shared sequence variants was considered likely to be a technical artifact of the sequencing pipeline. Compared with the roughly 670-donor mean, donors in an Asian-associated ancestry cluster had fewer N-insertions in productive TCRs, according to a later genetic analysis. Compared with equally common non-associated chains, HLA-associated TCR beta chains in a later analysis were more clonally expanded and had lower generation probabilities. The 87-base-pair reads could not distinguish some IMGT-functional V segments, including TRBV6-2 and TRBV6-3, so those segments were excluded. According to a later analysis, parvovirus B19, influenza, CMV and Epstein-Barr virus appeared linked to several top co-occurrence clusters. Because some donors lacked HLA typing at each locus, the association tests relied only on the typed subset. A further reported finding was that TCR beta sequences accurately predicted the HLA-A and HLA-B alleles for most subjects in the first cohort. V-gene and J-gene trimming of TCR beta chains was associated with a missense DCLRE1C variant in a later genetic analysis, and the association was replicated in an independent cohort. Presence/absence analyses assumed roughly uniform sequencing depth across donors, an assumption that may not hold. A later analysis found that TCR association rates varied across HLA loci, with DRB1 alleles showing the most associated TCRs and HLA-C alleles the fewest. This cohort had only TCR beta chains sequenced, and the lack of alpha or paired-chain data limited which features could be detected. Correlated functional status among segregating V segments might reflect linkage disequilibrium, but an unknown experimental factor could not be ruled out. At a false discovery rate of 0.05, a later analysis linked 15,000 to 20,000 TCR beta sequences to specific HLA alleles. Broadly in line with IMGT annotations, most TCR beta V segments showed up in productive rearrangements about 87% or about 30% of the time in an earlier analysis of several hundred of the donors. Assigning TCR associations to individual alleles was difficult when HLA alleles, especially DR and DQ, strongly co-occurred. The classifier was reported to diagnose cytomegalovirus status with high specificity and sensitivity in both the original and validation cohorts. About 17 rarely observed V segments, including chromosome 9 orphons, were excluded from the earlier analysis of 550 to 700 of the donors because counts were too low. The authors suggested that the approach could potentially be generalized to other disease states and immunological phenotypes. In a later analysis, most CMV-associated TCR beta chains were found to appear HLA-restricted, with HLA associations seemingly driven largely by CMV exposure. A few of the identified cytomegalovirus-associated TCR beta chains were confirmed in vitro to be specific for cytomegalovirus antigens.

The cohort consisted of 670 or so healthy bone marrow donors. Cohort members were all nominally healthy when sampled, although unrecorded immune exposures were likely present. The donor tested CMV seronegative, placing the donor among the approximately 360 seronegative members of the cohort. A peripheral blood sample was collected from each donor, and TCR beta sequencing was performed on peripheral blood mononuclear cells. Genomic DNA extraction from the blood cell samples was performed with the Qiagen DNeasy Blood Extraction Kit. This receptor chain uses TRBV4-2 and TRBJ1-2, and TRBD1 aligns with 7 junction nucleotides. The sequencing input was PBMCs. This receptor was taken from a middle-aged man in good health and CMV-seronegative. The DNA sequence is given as TGTGCCAGCAGCCATCGCGACAGGGAGGACGGCTACACCTTC. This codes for CASSHRDREDGYTF.